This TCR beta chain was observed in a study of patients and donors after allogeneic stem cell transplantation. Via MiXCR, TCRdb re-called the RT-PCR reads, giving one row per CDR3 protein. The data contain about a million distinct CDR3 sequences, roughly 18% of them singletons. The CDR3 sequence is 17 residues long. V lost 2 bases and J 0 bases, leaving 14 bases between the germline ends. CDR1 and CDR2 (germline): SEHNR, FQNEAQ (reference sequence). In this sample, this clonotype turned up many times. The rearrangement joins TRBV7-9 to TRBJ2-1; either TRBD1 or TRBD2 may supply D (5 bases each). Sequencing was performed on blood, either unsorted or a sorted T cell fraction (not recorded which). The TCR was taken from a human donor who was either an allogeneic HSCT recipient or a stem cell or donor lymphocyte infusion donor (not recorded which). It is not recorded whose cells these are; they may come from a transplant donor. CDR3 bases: TGTGCCAGCAGCTTAACCGGGACGGGGAGCTCCTACAATGAGCAGTTCTTC. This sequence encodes CASSLTGTGSSYNEQFF.